Each of the 32 T cell receptor beta chains below was sequenced from the same sample in a study of PD-L1 blockade in urothelial cancer. As for time point: pretreatment peripheral blood. Profiled with immunoSEQ multiplex PCR; TCRdb holds only in-frame clones, not every one. The sample records almost 90,000 clones, around 83% being singletons. Specimen: PBMCs, collected around atezolizumab (anti-PD-L1) treatment. The receptors come from a man in his sixties with urothelial cancer.

The genes are TRBV10-3 and TRBJ2-3, with 12 bases aligning to TRBD2. The CDR3 consists of 16 residues. With V trimmed by 4 bases and J by 2 bases, 4 bases remained unmatched. The germline V gene encodes CDR1 ENHRY and CDR2 SYGVKD. Here the CDR3 reads CAISARTSGDTDTQYF. CDR3 DNA: TGTGCCATCAGTGCCAGGACTAGCGGGGACACAGATACGCAGTATTTT.

This clone has only one observation. This sequence joins TRBV28 and TRBJ2-1, with 12 positions matching TRBD2. Per germline, CDR1 MDHEN and CDR2 SYDVKM. The CDR3 has 15 residues. Unmatched junction bases numbered 14, after V lost 11 bases and J lost 9 bases. CDR3 coding DNA: TGTGCCTGCGACCCGGGACTAGCGGGCCCCGGTGAGCAGTTCTTC. Protein sequence: CACDPGLAGPGEQFF.

The V call is TRBV28, the J call TRBJ2-6; 10 nucleotides line up with TRBD2. This CDR3 has 19 residues. Germline loops: CDR1 MDHEN, CDR2 SYDVKM. The trim removed 6 bases at V and 0 bases at J, leaving 11 bases unmatched. The CDR3: CASSLGLAVIRSGANVLTF. The CDR3 DNA follows: TGTGCCAGCAGCCTCGGACTAGCGGTCATACGCTCTGGGGCCAACGTCCTGACTTTC.

This chain links TRBV7-3 with TRBJ2-5, with TRBD2 as a possible D gene (6 bases). Trimming stripped 2 bases from V and 1 base from J, with 8 bases between. The germline CDR1 and CDR2 sequences are SGHTA and FQGTGA. The CDR3 is 14 amino acids. The CDR3, as DNA: TGTGCCAGCAGCTTAGGTAGCGGCCAAGAGACCCAGTACTTC. Translated, it gives CASSLGSGQETQYF.

The chain employs TRBV2 and TRBJ1-2; 11 nucleotides align to TRBD1. The V and J ends lost 6 bases and 6 bases, in that order; junction bases with no gene match: 3. Looked up from germline, CDR1 is SNHLY and CDR2 is FYNNEI. CDR3 length equals 13 residues. CDR3 protein: CASRGTGGNGYTF. CDR3 bases: TGTGCCAGCAGGGGGACAGGGGGGAATGGCTACACCTTC.

In its sample, this clone was seen many times. The chain is built from TRBV11-2 and TRBJ1-1, with D unresolved. Trimming cost V 0 bases and J 5 bases, with 16 bases left between them. The CDR3 has 16 residues. Germline CDR1 and CDR2: SGHAT and FQNNGV. This CDR3 reads CASSLEIGRRRTEAFF. The CDR3 DNA is TGTGCCAGCAGCTTAGAAATAGGGCGGCGGAGGACTGAAGCTTTCTTT.

The V gene is TRBV28, the J gene TRBJ2-7, with D possibly being TRBD2 (5 bases). Trimming stripped 5 bases from V and 4 bases from J, with 15 bases between. Germline-derived CDR1 and CDR2 are MDHEN and SYDVKM. The CDR3 has 14 residues. CDR3 loop: CASSLQEALYEQYF. The CDR3 DNA reads TGTGCCAGCAGTCTTCAGGAGGCCCTTTACGAGCAGTACTTC.

V gene TRBV28 combines with J gene TRBJ2-7; D is unclear. Trimming took 2 bases from V and 2 from J, leaving 10 bases between them. Per the germline V gene, CDR1 is MDHEN and CDR2 is SYDVKM. The CDR3 is made up of 14 amino acids. The CDR3 region has the DNA TGTGCCAGCAGTTTAGAGCGTCAGACCTACGAGCAGTACTTC. It translates to CASSLERQTYEQYF.

The chain links TRBV6-5 to TRBJ2-1; TRBD2 aligns across 11 bases. The germline V gene encodes CDR1 MNHEY and CDR2 SVGAGI. CDR3 length: 16 residues. The V and J ends lost 0 bases and 8 bases, in that order; junction bases with no gene match: 6. CDR3 bases: TGTGCCAGCAGTTACTCCTTCACTAGCGGGAGTTATGAGCAGTTCTTC. Amino acids: CASSYSFTSGSYEQFF.

This clone was seen more than once but under ten times. The J gene is TRBJ1-2, the V gene TRBV28; 9 bases are a match to TRBD1. Germline V gene data show CDR1 as MDHEN and CDR2 as SYDVKM. This CDR3 is 15 amino acids long. V dropped 5 bases and J dropped 6; count of bases not matched to a gene: 10. The DNA for the CDR3 is TGTGCCAGCAGTGATCGGACAGGGGAACGGGATGGCTACACCTTC. Protein: CASSDRTGERDGYTF.

This rearrangement joins TRBV30 to TRBJ1-1, with a tentative D call TRBD1 (6 bases). CDR1 and CDR2 (germline): GTSNPN, SVGIG (reference sequence). The CDR3 has 13 amino acids. V lost 1 base and J 1 base, leaving 7 bases between the germline ends. In DNA, the CDR3 is TGTGCCTGGAGTGAAGGGGGGAACACTGAAGCTTTCTTT. It is translated as CAWSEGGNTEAFF.

This chain joins TRBV4-1 and TRBJ2-1, with TRBD2 matching over 14 bases. CDR1 and CDR2 from the germline V gene are MGHRA and YSYEKL. CDR3 length: 19 amino acids. The trim removed 1 base at V and 5 bases at J, leaving 10 bases unmatched. CDR3 amino acids: CASSQGGLAGGSNNNEQFF. The CDR3 DNA sequence: TGCGCCAGCAGCCAAGGAGGACTAGCGGGGGGCTCTAATAACAATGAGCAGTTCTTC.

The V gene is TRBV7-9, the J gene TRBJ2-1; 10 bases map to TRBD2. Germline-derived CDR1 and CDR2 are SEHNR and FQNEAQ (reference sequence). V dropped 5 bases and J dropped 3; count of bases not matched to a gene: 4. The CDR3 loop spans 15 amino acids. This CDR3 reads CASSLRLAGYNEQFF. The DNA of the CDR3 is TGTGCCAGCAGCCTACGACTAGCGGGCTACAATGAGCAGTTCTTC.

This rearrangement joins TRBV9 to TRBJ2-4; the D gene is possibly TRBD1 (5 bases). This CDR3 region has 14 residues. CDR1 and CDR2 (germline): SGDLS, YYNGEE. The V and J ends lost 0 bases and 9 bases respectively, with 13 bases between them. The CDR3 DNA reads as TGTGCCAGCAGCGTAGGTAGGGGTGGTGCCATTCAGTACTTC. This sequence encodes CASSVGRGGAIQYF.

The V and J genes are TRBV6-5 and TRBJ2-1; possibly TRBD2 for D (6 bases). Germline CDR1 reads MNHEY; CDR2 reads SVGAGI. The CDR3 is 14 residues long. V lost 7 bases and J lost 0, with 10 bases in between. CDR3 sequence reads: CASKSGDSYNEQFF. CDR3 DNA sequence: TGTGCCAGCAAGTCGGGGGACTCCTACAATGAGCAGTTCTTC.

DNA of the CDR3: TGTGCCAGCAGTTCCGGTCAGACAGGGGGCTACGAGCAGTACTTC. Amino acids: CASSSGQTGGYEQYF. The V call is TRBV28, the J call TRBJ2-7; 9 bases agree with TRBD1. This CDR3 is 15 amino acids long. The V gene end was trimmed by 4 bases and the J gene end by 3 bases; junction bases not matched to a gene: 7. Germline V gene data show CDR1 as MDHEN and CDR2 as SYDVKM. Variable domain in full (rest from reference TRBV28 and TRBJ2-7): DVKVTQSSRYLVKRTGEKVFLECVQDMDHENMFWYRQDPGLGLRLIYFSYDVKMKEKGDIPEGYSVSREKKERFSLILESASTNQTSMYLCASSSGQTGGYEQYFGPGTRLTVT.

The rearrangement links TRBV18 to TRBJ2-5, with 12 nucleotides matching TRBD2. This CDR3 has 16 residues. The junction had 4 bases not matched to a gene; V was cut back by 0 bases and J by 5 bases. The germline CDR1 and CDR2 sequences are KGHSH and LQKENI. The CDR3 reads CASSPPALAGGETQYF. The CDR3 nucleotides are TGTGCCAGCTCACCACCAGCCCTAGCGGGAGGGGAGACCCAGTACTTC.

CDR3 sequence: CASSLVWTGELNKGNTGELFF. CDR3 DNA sequence: TGTGCCAGCAGTTTAGTTTGGACAGGGGAACTAAACAAAGGAAACACCGGGGAGCTGTTTTTT. The genes are TRBV28 and TRBJ2-2, with 9 bases aligning to TRBD1. The trim removed 2 bases at V and 2 bases at J, leaving 18 bases unmatched. Germline V gene lookup returns CDR1 MDHEN and CDR2 SYDVKM. The CDR3 totals 21 residues.

The chain joins TRBV18 to TRBJ1-1; a weak D match, TRBD1 (6 bases). This CDR3 spans 15 amino acids. In germline, CDR1 is KGHSH, CDR2 LQKENI. Trimming removed 2 bases at V and 0 bases at J, with 10 bases between. The CDR3 loop reads CASSPNRVVNTEAFF. The CDR3 DNA follows: TGTGCCAGCTCACCAAACAGGGTAGTGAACACTGAAGCTTTCTTT. Together with reference TRBV18 and TRBJ1-1, the CDR3 gives the full variable domain: NAGVMQNPRHLVRRRGQEARLRCSPMKGHSHVYWYRQLPEEGLKFMVYLQKENIIDESGMPKERFSAEFPKEGPSILRIQQVVRGDSAAYFCASSPNRVVNTEAFFGQGTRLTVV.

The V and J genes are TRBV6-6 and TRBJ2-7; 7 bases map to TRBD2. With V trimmed by 6 bases and J by 0 bases, 5 bases remained unmatched. The CDR3 covers 14 residues. Germline V gives CDR1 MNHNY, CDR2 SVGAGI (reference sequence). The CDR3 loop is CASRREASSYEQYF. Written as DNA, the CDR3 is TGTGCCAGCAGACGGGAGGCGAGCTCCTACGAGCAGTACTTC.

The CDR3 spells CASSRRQGGNTGELFF. The CDR3 bases are TGCGCCAGCAGTCGACGACAGGGCGGAAACACCGGGGAGCTGTTTTTT. The chain is built from TRBV5-1 and TRBJ2-2; 7 bases fit TRBD1. The V segment lost 5 bases and the J segment 2 bases; nucleotides outside the gene matches: 9. The germline V gene encodes CDR1 SGHRS and CDR2 YFSETQ. This CDR3 comprises 16 residues.

The chain couples TRBV28 to TRBJ1-1, with D uncertain. The ends were cut back, 6 bases at V and 0 bases at J, with 11 bases in the middle. There are 14 residues in the CDR3. CDR1 MDHEN and CDR2 SYDVKM come from the germline V gene. CDR3 DNA sequence: TGTGCCAGCAGGCTGACACTTATGAACACTGAAGCTTTCTTT. Its translation is CASRLTLMNTEAFF.

The genes are TRBV5-6 and TRBJ1-2, with 9 bases aligning to TRBD1. Germline CDR1 and CDR2: SGHDT and YYEEEE. CDR3 size: 15 residues. The trim removed 4 bases at V and 3 bases at J, leaving 7 bases unmatched. CDR3: CASSAAGTGYYGYTF. CDR3 in DNA: TGTGCCAGCAGCGCAGCCGGGACAGGGTACTATGGCTACACCTTC.

The chain uses TRBV7-6 and TRBJ2-1, with TRBD2 identical over 7 bases. The ends lost 1 base at V and 1 base at J; junction bases unmatched: 4. The CDR3 length is 16 residues. Germline loops: CDR1 SGHVS, CDR2 FNYEAQ. CDR3 in DNA: TGTGCCAGCAGCTTAGGTAGCGGGCGTTCCTACAATGAGCAGTTCTTC. Amino acid sequence: CASSLGSGRSYNEQFF.

This chain links TRBV27 with TRBJ1-1; 10 nucleotides match TRBD1. In germline, CDR1 is MNHEY, CDR2 SMNVEV (reference sequence). CDR3 length: 13 amino acids. J was trimmed by 4 bases and V by 10 bases; bases with no gene match: 6. The CDR3 loop is CATRGQGFTEAFF. Written as DNA, the CDR3 is TGTGCCACCAGGGGACAGGGGTTCACTGAAGCTTTCTTT.

V is TRBV4-1 and J is TRBJ2-2; D might be TRBD2 (5 bases). The V gene lost 1 base and the J gene lost 4 bases, with 7 bases spanning the gap. The CDR3 extends over 14 amino acids. Germline assignment: CDR1 MGHRA and CDR2 YSYEKL. CDR3 region: CASSQVGGTGELFF. Here the CDR3 DNA reads TGCGCCAGCAGCCAAGTAGGAGGCACCGGGGAGCTGTTTTTT.

V is TRBV7-2 and J is TRBJ2-5, with 8 bases that match TRBD1. The CDR3 contains 14 residues. After removal of 1 base from V and 4 bases from J, the junction contained 2 bases not matched to a gene. The germline V gene has CDR1 SGHTA and CDR2 FQGNSA. CDR3 region: CASSLVQGGETQYF. The CDR3 region has the DNA TGTGCCAGCAGCTTAGTACAGGGGGGAGAGACCCAGTACTTC.

The chain links TRBV9 to TRBJ2-6; maybe TRBD2 (5 bases). V was trimmed by 2 bases and J by 1 base, leaving 16 bases between them. The CDR3 loop spans 18 amino acids. Germline CDR1 and CDR2: SGDLS and YYNGEE. Here the CDR3 reads CASSVAGISRSGANVLTF. The CDR3 DNA reads as TGTGCCAGCAGCGTGGCCGGGATCTCAAGATCTGGGGCCAACGTCCTGACTTTC.

J is TRBJ1-5 and V is TRBV6-1; D gene uncertain. Germline V gene lookup returns CDR1 MNHNS and CDR2 SASEGT. Trimming took off 4 bases at V and 2 bases at J, with 15 bases between the two ends. The CDR3 covers 16 residues. The CDR3 protein is CASSAGSFGGNQPQHF. The CDR3 region has the DNA TGTGCCAGCAGTGCCGGGTCCTTCGGTGGCAATCAGCCCCAGCATTTT.

The chain recombines TRBV27 with TRBJ2-7; D is possibly TRBD1 (6 bases). Trimming took 5 bases from V and 3 from J, leaving 14 bases between them. The V gene's germline CDR1 is MNHEY and CDR2 SMNVEV (reference sequence). The CDR3 runs 14 residues. The CDR3 spells CASSPWDTYYEQYF. The CDR3 bases are TGTGCCAGCAGTCCCTGGGACACTTACTACGAGCAGTACTTC.

This chain joins TRBV18 and TRBJ1-1, with D perhaps matching TRBD1 (6 bases). The CDR3 extends over 16 amino acids. With 3 bases removed from V and 1 base from J, the gap between germline ends came to 15 bases. The germline V gene has CDR1 KGHSH and CDR2 LQKENI. DNA of the CDR3: TGTGCCAGCTCACCCCGATCGGGGGGCGGGAACACTGAAGCTTTCTTT. Its translation: CASSPRSGGGNTEAFF.

This sequence joins TRBV11-2 and TRBJ2-3; D perhaps matches TRBD2 (6 bases). The ends were cut back, 5 bases at V and 4 bases at J, with 19 bases in the middle. The CDR3 has 16 amino acids. Germline CDR1 and CDR2: SGHAT and FQNNGV. The CDR3 sequence is CASSPWGRPEADTQYF. CDR3 DNA: TGTGCCAGCAGCCCTTGGGGGAGGCCGGAGGCAGATACGCAGTATTTT. Together with reference TRBV11-2 and TRBJ2-3, the CDR3 gives the full variable domain: EAGVAQSPRYKIIEKRQSVAFWCNPISGHATLYWYQQILGQGPKLLIQFQNNGVVDDSQLPKDRFSAERLKGVDSTLKIQPAKLEDSAVYLCASSPWGRPEADTQYFGPGTRLTVL.